Described below is a single T cell receptor beta chain sequence and its context. This CDR3 region has 18 residues. Germline assignment: CDR1 SGHNT and CDR2 YENEEA. The J segment lost 3 bases and the V segment lost 1 base, leaving 14 bases of the junction unmatched. Here immunoSEQ multiplex PCR was the method, and the copy in TCRdb shows in-frame clones only, minus some. Of 88,000 or so clones in the sample, 81% were seen once. The entry originates in a study of blood T cell repertoires in COVID-19. The gene calls are TRBV11-3 and TRBJ2-5, with TRBD2 identical over 7 bases. The sequenced material came from peripheral blood. This clonotype was obtained from a man aged 55 to 69 with acute or convalescent COVID-19. CDR3 in amino acids: CASSLGVVGGGVKETQYF. The CDR3 DNA sequence: TGTGCCAGCAGCTTAGGAGTAGTTGGCGGGGGAGTTAAAGAGACCCAGTACTTC.